These 27 T cell receptor beta chains were sequenced from one sample in a study of cytomegalovirus exposure and HLA in healthy donors. The PCR contained 60 Vbeta and 13 Jbeta primers. The assay was immunoSEQ multiplex PCR, and TCRdb's table has in-frame clones only and misses some. The table shows approximately 220,000 clones, with roughly 88% occurring only once. The sample consisted of PBMCs. The receptors here all came from a boy between 2 and 10 years old in good health and CMV-seronegative.

V and J are TRBV13 and TRBJ2-7; tentative D call: TRBD1 (6 bases). Germline loops: CDR1 PRHDT, CDR2 FYEKMQ (reference sequence). This CDR3 is built from 17 residues. Between the trimmed V and J ends, which lost 0 bases and 4 bases, there was a span of 19 bases. This CDR3 is CASSLGLGAEGSYEQYF. In DNA form, the CDR3 reads TGTGCCAGCAGCTTAGGCCTGGGGGCAGAGGGGTCGTACGAGCAGTACTTC.

The rearrangement joins TRBV5-1 to TRBJ2-1, with 13 bases aligning to TRBD2. CDR3 length: 17 residues. Germline CDR1 and CDR2: SGHRS and YFSETQ. Unmatched junction bases numbered 4, after V lost 1 base and J lost 3 bases. CDR3 DNA: TGCGCCAGCAGCTTGACTAGCGGGAGGGGTTACTACAATGAGCAGTTCTTC. Amino acids: CASSLTSGRGYYNEQFF.

The chain links TRBV9 to TRBJ2-3, with TRBD2 matching over 8 bases. Germline V lookup: CDR1 SGDLS, CDR2 YYNGEE. This CDR3 contains 16 residues. The V gene end was trimmed by 4 bases and the J gene end by 2 bases; junction bases not matched to a gene: 9. CDR3: CASSTRGRSHTDTQYF. The CDR3 bases are TGTGCCAGCAGCACACGCGGGAGGAGTCACACAGATACGCAGTATTTT.

This rearrangement joins TRBV11-2 to TRBJ2-1, with D perhaps TRBD1 (6 bases). The CDR3 is 16 amino acids. Germline V gives CDR1 SGHAT, CDR2 FQNNGV. V was trimmed by 6 bases and J by 5 bases, leaving 20 bases between them. CDR3 coding DNA: TGTGCCAGCAGTCGTATTCGGACAGTGGGGGACAATGAGCAGTTCTTC. Translated, it gives CASSRIRTVGDNEQFF.

This sequence joins TRBV30 and TRBJ1-2, with TRBD1 matching over 8 bases. Germline V gene data show CDR1 as GTSNPN and CDR2 as SVGIG (reference sequence). Losses at the gene ends were 2 bases for V and 4 bases for J; bases not matched to a gene: 6. CDR3 length: 14 residues. CDR3 sequence: CAWSYGTGFYGYTF. CDR3 nucleotides: TGTGCCTGGAGTTACGGGACAGGATTCTATGGCTACACCTTC.

The rearrangement uses TRBV29-1 and TRBJ2-1; 10 bases match TRBD1. Germline V lookup: CDR1 SQVTM, CDR2 ANQGSEA. J lost 7 bases, V lost 7 bases, and 1 base had no gene match. The CDR3 sequence is 11 residues long. CDR3 nucleotide sequence: TGCAGCGGGGGACAGGGGAATGAGCAGTTCTTC. It encodes CSGGQGNEQFF.

The chain is built from TRBV9 and TRBJ1-5; D possibly corresponds to TRBD1 (6 bases). Germline V gives CDR1 SGDLS, CDR2 YYNGEE. The CDR3 length is 17 residues. Trimming took 0 bases from V and 2 from J, leaving 15 bases between them. CDR3 DNA: TGTGCCAGCAGCGTAGATTGGGGGGGCTGGGGCAATCAGCCCCAGCATTTT. This translates into CASSVDWGGWGNQPQHF.

V is TRBV10-3 and J is TRBJ2-1; 13 positions agree with TRBD2. J was trimmed by 6 bases and V by 2 bases; bases with no gene match: 1. This CDR3 has 15 amino acids. Germline V lookup: CDR1 ENHRY, CDR2 SYGVKD. The CDR3 DNA follows: TGTGCCATCAGTGAGACTAGCGGGGGGGCCAATGAGCAGTTCTTC. Protein: CAISETSGGANEQFF.

Concerning this clone itself: The junction differs from germline at one of its ends, possibly a read error. The rearrangement links TRBV29-1 to TRBJ2-3, with D tentatively TRBD2 (5 bases). The germline CDR1 and CDR2 sequences are SQVTM and ANQGSEA. The CDR3 sequence is 13 residues long. CDR3 DNA sequence: TGCAGCGCTGAAACCCTCAGAGGGGATACGCAGTATTTT. As protein: CSAETLRGDTQYF.

This rearrangement joins TRBV19 to TRBJ1-1, with a possible D match to TRBD1 (5 bases). The V and J ends lost 10 bases and 4 bases respectively, with 13 bases between them. The CDR3 sequence is 12 residues long. CDR1 and CDR2 from the germline V gene are LNHDA and SQIVND (reference sequence). CDR3 sequence reads: CATHEGLTEAFF. In DNA form, the CDR3 reads TGTGCCACCCATGAGGGACTCACTGAAGCTTTCTTT.

The gene calls are TRBV19 and TRBJ2-1; 8 positions match TRBD2. V shed 5 bases, J shed 4 bases, and the junction held 4 bases outside the gene matches. CDR3 length: 14 residues. CDR1 is LNHDA and CDR2 is SQIVND in the germline V gene (reference sequence). In DNA, the CDR3 is TGTGCCAGTAGTTGGCTAGCGGGTTACAATGAGCAGTTCTTC. Its translation: CASSWLAGYNEQFF.

This clone came up once. The chain employs TRBV19 and TRBJ1-5; D remains ambiguous. V was shortened by 9 bases and J by 0 bases, with 15 bases between the two germline ends. This CDR3 has 15 residues. Germline loops: CDR1 LNHDA, CDR2 SQIVND (reference sequence). CDR3 bases: TGTGCCAGCGACGGGAACAACTATAGCAATCAGCCCCAGCATTTT. It encodes CASDGNNYSNQPQHF.

The genes are TRBV10-3 and TRBJ2-1, with a tentative D call TRBD2 (7 bases). V gave up 8 bases and J gave up 4 bases, with 15 bases separating them. Germline lookup yields CDR1 ENHRY and CDR2 SYGVKD. There are 14 residues in the CDR3. Written as DNA, the CDR3 is TGTGCCATCGGGGGGGCGGGTTCTTACAATGAGCAGTTCTTC. Its translation: CAIGGAGSYNEQFF.

With respect to this clone: The same CDR3 is also encoded by other DNA sequences in this sample. The chain is built from TRBV12-5 and TRBJ1-6, with D perhaps matching TRBD1 (6 bases). The CDR3 covers 17 residues. V was trimmed by 2 bases and J by 5 bases, leaving 16 bases between them. The V gene's germline CDR1 is LGHNT and CDR2 FRNRAP. The CDR3 nucleotides read TGTGCTAGTGGTTTGCTCCGTGGGGGCATGGATAATTCACCCCTCCACTTT. Encoded protein: CASGLLRGGMDNSPLHF.

This clone was found a few times. At one of its ends the junction is not consistent with the germline gene, which may arise from a read error. The chain uses TRBV6-1 and TRBJ2-1, with 7 bases identical to TRBD2. The CDR3 is 8 residues long. From germline, CDR1 is MNHNS and CDR2 SASEGT. CDR3: CASAGEVF. The CDR3 nucleotides read TGTGCCAGCGCGGGAGAGGTCTTC.

The chain is built from TRBV4-1 and TRBJ1-2, with unresolved D. Germline V CDR1 and CDR2: MGHRA, YSYEKL. There are 13 residues in the CDR3. V lost 1 base and J lost 1, with 4 bases in between. CDR3 nucleotide sequence: TGCGCCAGCAGCCAAGGAGGTAACTATGGCTACACCTTC. Translated: CASSQGGNYGYTF.

The chain joins TRBV7-2 to TRBJ1-5; D unclear. Germline loops: CDR1 SGHTA, CDR2 FQGNSA. This CDR3 is 14 amino acids long. Trimming left V 5 bases short and J 5 bases short, with 13 bases between. Here the CDR3 DNA reads TGTGCCAGCAGCCCGGAGACGGGGTATCAGCCCCAGCATTTT. Protein: CASSPETGYQPQHF.

This chain links TRBV5-6 with TRBJ1-2, with D maybe TRBD1 (6 bases). This CDR3 region has 12 residues. CDR1 SGHDT and CDR2 YYEEEE come from the germline V gene. Trimming stripped 3 bases from V and 8 bases from J, with 11 bases between. The CDR3 DNA sequence: TGTGCCAGCAGCTATCCAGGGGTCGGCTACACCTTC. Its protein is CASSYPGVGYTF.

The CDR3 sequence is CASSLAGGTSKNIQYF. The CDR3 DNA sequence: TGTGCCAGCAGCTTAGCAGGGGGCACCTCTAAAAACATTCAGTACTTC. V and J are TRBV7-8 and TRBJ2-4, with TRBD1 matching 7 bases. The CDR3 spans 16 residues. Germline V gene lookup returns CDR1 SGHVS and CDR2 FQNEAQ. V was clipped by 0 bases and J by 4 bases; unmatched bases: 6.

This clone was detected ten times or more. The V and J genes are TRBV9 and TRBJ2-3; TRBD2 agrees at 7 bases. The CDR3 runs 16 residues. Trimming cost V 0 bases and J 2 bases; bases outside gene matches: 6. Germline lookup yields CDR1 SGDLS and CDR2 YYNGEE. The CDR3 DNA sequence: TGTGCCAGCAGCGTAGATCCTAGCGGAAACACAGATACGCAGTATTTT. Its translation is CASSVDPSGNTDTQYF.

V usage is TRBV19 and J usage is TRBJ1-6, with D hard to call. Per the germline V gene, CDR1 is LNHDA and CDR2 is SQIVND (reference sequence). V was trimmed by 2 bases and J by 0 bases, leaving 5 bases between them. The CDR3 is made up of 15 amino acids. This CDR3 reads CASSISSSYNSPLHF. The CDR3 DNA follows: TGTGCCAGTAGTATATCGAGCTCCTATAATTCACCCCTCCACTTT.

To note about this clone: One end of the junction is discordant with germline, which a read error may explain. V gene TRBV5-1 combines with J gene TRBJ2-7, with D tentatively TRBD1 (6 bases). In germline, CDR1 is SGHRS, CDR2 YFSETQ. The CDR3 has 15 residues. CDR3 sequence: CASSVGDNPHTHGHF. The CDR3 DNA follows: TGCGCCAGCAGCGTGGGGGACAATCCCCACACTCACGGTCACTTC. Full variable domain (missing parts from reference TRBV5-1 and TRBJ2-7): KAGVTQTPRYLIKTRGQQVTLSCSPISGHRSVSWYQQTPGQGLQFLFEYFSETQRNKGNFPGRFSGRQFSNSRSEMNVSTLELGDSALYLCASSVGDNPHTHGHFGPGTRLTVT.

The chain employs TRBV2 and TRBJ2-2; perhaps TRBD2 as D (6 bases). Germline V gene data show CDR1 as SNHLY and CDR2 as FYNNEI. CDR3 length: 13 amino acids. Trimming removed 1 base from V and 6 bases from J, with 6 bases in between. This CDR3 is CASSEGGAGELFF. In DNA, the CDR3 is TGTGCCAGCAGTGAAGGGGGGGCCGGGGAGCTGTTTTTT.

This clone was observed a few times. The chain uses TRBV5-1 and TRBJ1-1; 12 nucleotides agree with TRBD1. The trim removed 4 bases at V and 3 bases at J, leaving 7 bases unmatched. The germline V gene has CDR1 SGHRS and CDR2 YFSETQ. CDR3 length: 16 residues. The CDR3 is CASSGGTGGYHTEAFF. Here the CDR3 DNA reads TGCGCCAGCAGCGGGGGGACAGGGGGCTATCACACTGAAGCTTTCTTT.

The chain joins TRBV27 to TRBJ1-3; the D gene is possibly TRBD1 (5 bases). Per the germline V gene, CDR1 is MNHEY and CDR2 is SMNVEV (reference sequence). The CDR3 is made up of 13 amino acids. V lost 6 bases, J lost 0 bases, and 6 bases lay in between. CDR3 sequence: CASRDISGNTIYF. CDR3 DNA: TGTGCCAGCAGGGACATCTCTGGAAACACCATATATTTT.

This clone was detected a few times. The gene calls are TRBV6-5 and TRBJ1-2; D ambiguous. V shed 6 bases and J shed 3 bases, with 14 bases lying between them. The CDR3 loop spans 14 amino acids. CDR1 and CDR2 (germline): MNHEY, SVGAGI. CDR3 bases: TGTGCCAGCAGCTACCTTGGGAGCGACTATGGCTACACCTTC. Translating it yields CASSYLGSDYGYTF.

The rearrangement joins TRBV5-6 to TRBJ2-7; 9 bases map to TRBD1. Germline CDR1 is SGHDT and CDR2 is YYEEEE. The CDR3 runs 16 residues. Germline trimming cut 4 bases from V and 0 bases from J; bases unmatched to any gene: 8. The CDR3 sequence is CASSPRTGANSYEQYF. The CDR3 DNA sequence: TGTGCCAGCAGCCCACGGACAGGGGCCAACTCCTACGAGCAGTACTTC.